The TCR beta chain described here comes from a study of cytomegalovirus exposure and HLA in healthy donors. A note on this clone: Its antigen is unknown.

Whole-study results and caveats: In the roughly 120 validation repertoires, a later analysis found that first-cohort TCR clusters tended to co-occur. Many donors shared some public TCRs, even though most TCR sequences were rare.

Germline loops: CDR1 WNHNN, CDR2 SYGVQD (reference sequence). Germline trimming cut 0 bases from V and 3 bases from J; bases unmatched to any gene: 7. The CDR3 sequence is 16 residues long. The donors were members of the validation cohort comprising about 130 subjects, separate from the roughly 640-subject first cohort. Measured with immunoSEQ multiplex PCR; TCRdb has only the in-frame clones, and not every one. The profile shows 200,000 or so clones, approximately 80% of them singletons. Sequenced input: PBMCs. The genes are TRBV10-1 and TRBJ2-7; TRBD2 aligns across 8 bases. The receptor was derived from a woman between 25 and 40 years old in good health and CMV-seropositive. DNA of the CDR3: TGCGCCAGCAGTGAGTCGGGGTCTAGCGGGTACTACGAGCAGTACTTC. Its translation: CASSESGSSGYYEQYF.